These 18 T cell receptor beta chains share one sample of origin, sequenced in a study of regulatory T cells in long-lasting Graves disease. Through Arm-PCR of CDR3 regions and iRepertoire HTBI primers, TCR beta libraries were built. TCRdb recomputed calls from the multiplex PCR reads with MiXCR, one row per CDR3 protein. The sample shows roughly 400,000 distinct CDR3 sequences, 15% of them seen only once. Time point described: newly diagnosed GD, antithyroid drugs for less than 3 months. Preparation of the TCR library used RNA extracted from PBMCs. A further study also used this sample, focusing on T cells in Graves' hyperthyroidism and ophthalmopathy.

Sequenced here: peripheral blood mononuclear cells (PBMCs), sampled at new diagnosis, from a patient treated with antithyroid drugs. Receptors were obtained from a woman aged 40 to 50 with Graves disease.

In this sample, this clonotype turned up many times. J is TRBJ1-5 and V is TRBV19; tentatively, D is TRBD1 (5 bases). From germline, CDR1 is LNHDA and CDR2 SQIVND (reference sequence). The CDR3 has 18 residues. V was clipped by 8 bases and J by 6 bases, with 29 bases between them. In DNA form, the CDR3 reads TGTGCCAGTGAAGACGGGGCCGCGTCCGGCGGGGGGTCTCAGCCCCAGCATTTT. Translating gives CASEDGAASGGGSQPQHF.

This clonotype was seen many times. In DNA form, the CDR3 reads TGTGCCAGCAGCTCGCAAACCGGGACCCGGGGACTAGCGGTCCCGGGGTACAATGAGCAGTTCTTC. It codes for CASSSQTGTRGLAVPGYNEQFF. The J gene is TRBJ2-1, the V gene TRBV11-2; 11 bases agree with TRBD2. V lost 4 bases and J lost 4; bases outside the gene matches: 24. This CDR3 is 22 amino acids long. The germline V gene encodes CDR1 SGHAT and CDR2 FQNNGV.

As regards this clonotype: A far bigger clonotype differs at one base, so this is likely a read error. The CDR3 DNA reads as TGTGGCAGCAGCTTAGTTGGAGGGGTGGGTGAGCAGTTCTTC. This gives the protein CGSSLVGGVGEQFF. The chain couples TRBV11-3 to TRBJ2-1, with a weak D call TRBD2 (6 bases). This CDR3 is 14 amino acids long. Germline CDR1 SGHNT, CDR2 YENEEA.

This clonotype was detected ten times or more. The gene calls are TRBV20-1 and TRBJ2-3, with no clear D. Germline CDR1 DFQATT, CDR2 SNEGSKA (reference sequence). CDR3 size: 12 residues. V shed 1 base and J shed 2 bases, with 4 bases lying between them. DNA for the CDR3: TGCAGTGCTAGAGGGTCCACAGATACGCAGTATTTT. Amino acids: CSARGSTDTQYF.

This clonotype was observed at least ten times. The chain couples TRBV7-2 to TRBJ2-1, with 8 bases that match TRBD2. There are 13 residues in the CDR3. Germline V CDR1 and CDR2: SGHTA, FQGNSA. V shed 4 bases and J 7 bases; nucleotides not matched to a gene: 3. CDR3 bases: TGTGCCAGCAGCTCAGGGACTAGGAATGAGCAGTTCTTC. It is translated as CASSSGTRNEQFF.

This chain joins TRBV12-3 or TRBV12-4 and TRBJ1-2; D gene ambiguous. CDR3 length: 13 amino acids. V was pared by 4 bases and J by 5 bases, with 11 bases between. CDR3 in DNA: TGTGCCAGCAGTTCGGCAGGAAGATATGGCTACACCTTC. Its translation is CASSSAGRYGYTF.

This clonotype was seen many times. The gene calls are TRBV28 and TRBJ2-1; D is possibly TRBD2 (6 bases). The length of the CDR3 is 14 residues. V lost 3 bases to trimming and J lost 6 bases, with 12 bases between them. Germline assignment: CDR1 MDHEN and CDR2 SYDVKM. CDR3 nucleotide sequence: TGTGCCAGCAGTTTGGAGGGCCCTCGCAATGAGCAGTTCTTC. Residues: CASSLEGPRNEQFF.

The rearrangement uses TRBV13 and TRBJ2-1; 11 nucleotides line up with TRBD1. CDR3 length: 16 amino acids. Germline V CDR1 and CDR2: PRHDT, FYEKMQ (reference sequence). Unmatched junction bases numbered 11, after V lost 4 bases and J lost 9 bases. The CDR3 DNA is TGTGCCAGCAGCTCCGTAAGGGACAGGGGGTCTGGTGAGCAGTTCTTC. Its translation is CASSSVRDRGSGEQFF.

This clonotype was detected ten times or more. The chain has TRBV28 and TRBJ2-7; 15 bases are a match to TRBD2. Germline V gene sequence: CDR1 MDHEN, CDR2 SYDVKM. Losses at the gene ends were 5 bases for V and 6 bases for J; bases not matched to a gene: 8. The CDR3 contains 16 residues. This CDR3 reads CASSPPGLAGGFEQYF. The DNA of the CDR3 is TGTGCCAGCAGTCCTCCGGGACTAGCGGGAGGATTCGAGCAGTACTTC.

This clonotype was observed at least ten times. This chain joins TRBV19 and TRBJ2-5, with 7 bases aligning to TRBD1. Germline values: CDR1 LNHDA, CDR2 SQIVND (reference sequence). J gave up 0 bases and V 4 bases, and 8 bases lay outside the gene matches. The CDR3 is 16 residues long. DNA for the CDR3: TGTGCCAGTAGTACCTACCGGGACAGATACCAAGAGACCCAGTACTTC. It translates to CASSTYRDRYQETQYF.

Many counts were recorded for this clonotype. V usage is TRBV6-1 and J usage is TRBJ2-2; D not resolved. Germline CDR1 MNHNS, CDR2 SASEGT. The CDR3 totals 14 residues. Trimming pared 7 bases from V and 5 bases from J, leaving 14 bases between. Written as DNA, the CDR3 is TGTGCCAGCAACGATGCGGTGAGAACCGGGGAGCTGTTTTTT. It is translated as CASNDAVRTGELFF.

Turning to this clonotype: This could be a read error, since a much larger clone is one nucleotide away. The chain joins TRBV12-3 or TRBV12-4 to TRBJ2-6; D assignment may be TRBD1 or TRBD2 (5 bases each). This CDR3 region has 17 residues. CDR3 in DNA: TGTGCCAGCAGTCTCGGTTTGGGACCTCCCGGGGCCAACGTCCCGACTTTC. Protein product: CASSLGLGPPGANVPTF.

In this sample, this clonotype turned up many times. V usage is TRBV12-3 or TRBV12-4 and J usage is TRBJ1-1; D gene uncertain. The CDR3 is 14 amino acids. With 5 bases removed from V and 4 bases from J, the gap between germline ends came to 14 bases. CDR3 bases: TGTGCCAGCAGTCCGGAACCGGGAAGCACTGAAGCTTTCTTT. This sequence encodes CASSPEPGSTEAFF.

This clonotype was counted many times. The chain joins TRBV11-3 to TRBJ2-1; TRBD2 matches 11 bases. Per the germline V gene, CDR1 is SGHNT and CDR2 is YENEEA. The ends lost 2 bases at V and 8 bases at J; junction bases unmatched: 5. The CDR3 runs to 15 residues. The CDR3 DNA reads TGTGCCAGCAGCTTACTTAGCGGGAGGGCCTATGAGCAGTTCTTC. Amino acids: CASSLLSGRAYEQFF.

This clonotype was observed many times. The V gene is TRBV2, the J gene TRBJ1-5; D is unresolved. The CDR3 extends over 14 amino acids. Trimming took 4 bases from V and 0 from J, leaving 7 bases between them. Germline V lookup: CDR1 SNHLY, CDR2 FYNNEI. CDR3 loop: CASSGLNSNQPQHF. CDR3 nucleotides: TGTGCCAGCAGTGGTCTGAATAGCAATCAGCCCCAGCATTTT.

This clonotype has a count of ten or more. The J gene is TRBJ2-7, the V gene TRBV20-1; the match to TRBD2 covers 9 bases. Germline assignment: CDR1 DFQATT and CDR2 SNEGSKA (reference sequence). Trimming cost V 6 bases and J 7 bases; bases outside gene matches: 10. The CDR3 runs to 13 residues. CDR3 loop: CSAGTSSRREQYF. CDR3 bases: TGCAGTGCCGGGACTAGCTCTCGAAGGGAGCAGTACTTC.

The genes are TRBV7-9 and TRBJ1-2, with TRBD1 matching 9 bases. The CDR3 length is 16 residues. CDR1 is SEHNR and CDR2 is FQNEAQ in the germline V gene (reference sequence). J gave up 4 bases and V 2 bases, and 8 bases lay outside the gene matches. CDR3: CASSLSGTGIGYGYTF. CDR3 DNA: TGTGCCAGCAGCTTATCAGGGACAGGGATCGGCTATGGCTACACCTTC.

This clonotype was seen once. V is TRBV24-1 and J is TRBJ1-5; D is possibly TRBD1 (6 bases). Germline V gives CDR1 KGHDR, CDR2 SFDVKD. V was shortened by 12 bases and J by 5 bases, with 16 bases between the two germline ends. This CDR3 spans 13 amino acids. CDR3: CAWGAQEDQPQHF. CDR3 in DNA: TGTGCCTGGGGGGCCCAGGAAGATCAGCCCCAGCATTTT.